This record looks at one T cell receptor (beta chain) sequence and its context. The data derive from a study of cytomegalovirus exposure and HLA in healthy donors. The PCR was carried out with 60 Vbeta primers and 13 Jbeta primers. Repertoires were generated with immunoSEQ multiplex PCR, while TCRdb's copy carries only in-frame clones and drops some. The sample includes some 250,000 clones, around 80% seen only once; the top ten take 5% to 6%. The donors comprised healthy bone marrow donors. Germline-derived CDR1 and CDR2 are SGHTA and FQGTGA. The junction had 5 bases not matched to a gene; V was cut back by 5 bases and J by 6 bases. The CDR3 extends over 14 amino acids.

The specimen was PBMCs. V and J are TRBV7-3 and TRBJ2-3, with 10 bases fitting TRBD1. The receptor was isolated from a woman in her thirties or forties in good health and CMV-seropositive. Written as DNA, the CDR3 is TGTGCCAGCAGCCCGACAGGGGGCAAGGATACGCAGTATTTT. Protein: CASSPTGGKDTQYF.